These 24 T cell receptor beta chains share one sample of origin, sequenced in a study of CD8 T cells in Susac syndrome. The RNA input was 0.5 to 1 ug, and it was reverse transcribed with random hexamers. Each CDR3 protein gets one entry after TCRdb re-called the immunoSEQ multiplex PCR reads with MiXCR. The top ten clones hold about 0.47% of a sample with about 80,000 distinct CDR3 sequences, roughly 90% of them seen once. Sequenced input: CD8+ T cells from PBMCs. These receptors were obtained from a human donor with multiple sclerosis.

This rearrangement joins TRBV9 to TRBJ1-1, with D hard to call. The CDR3 contains 11 residues. Germline-derived CDR1 and CDR2 are SGDLS and YYNGEE. V was shortened by 3 bases and J by 11 bases, with 11 bases between the two germline ends. The DNA of the CDR3 is TGTGCCAGCAGCGACGGCTTAAGGGCTTTCTTT. This gives the protein CASSDGLRAFF.

The chain carries TRBV4-3 and TRBJ2-7; D unclear. The length of the CDR3 is 16 residues. Germline V CDR1 and CDR2: LGHNA, YSLEER. Trimming stripped 0 bases from V and 3 bases from J, with 15 bases between. CDR3 amino acids: CASSQDGPRTLYEQYF. CDR3 DNA sequence: TGCGCCAGCAGCCAAGACGGCCCCAGGACCCTCTACGAGCAGTACTTC.

This clonotype is a singleton in its sample. The CDR3 DNA reads TGTGCCAGTAGTATTCCCTATGCGGGAGCCCACAATGAGCAGTTCTTC. This encodes CASSIPYAGAHNEQFF. The genes are TRBV19 and TRBJ2-1; 7 bases are shared with TRBD2. Germline lookup yields CDR1 LNHDA and CDR2 SQIVND (reference sequence). The CDR3 consists of 16 residues. The junction had 10 bases not matched to a gene; V was cut back by 3 bases and J by 5 bases.

V gene TRBV28 combines with J gene TRBJ2-1; no definite D call. Germline CDR1 reads MDHEN; CDR2 reads SYDVKM. This CDR3 has 15 amino acids. Trimming took 3 bases from V and 9 from J, leaving 18 bases between them. The CDR3 spells CASSLGLVAASEQFF. The CDR3 region has the DNA TGTGCCAGCAGTTTGGGCTTAGTAGCAGCCAGTGAGCAGTTCTTC.

This chain uses TRBV28 with TRBJ2-7; a possible D gene is TRBD2 (6 bases). Trimming left V 11 bases short and J 7 bases short, with 21 bases between. Germline CDR1 and CDR2: MDHEN and SYDVKM. The CDR3 is made up of 13 amino acids. CDR3 sequence: CAAGLQRVGEQYF. DNA for the CDR3: TGTGCCGCGGGACTCCAGCGGGTCGGGGAGCAGTACTTC. Based on the CDR3 plus reference TRBV28 and TRBJ2-7, the full variable domain is DVKVTQSSRYLVKRTGEKVFLECVQDMDHENMFWYRQDPGLGLRLIYFSYDVKMKEKGDIPEGYSVSREKKERFSLILESASTNQTSMYLCAAGLQRVGEQYFGPGTRLTVT.

V gene TRBV3-1 combines with J gene TRBJ2-6, with D uncertain. The germline gives CDR1 LGHDT, CDR2 YNNKEL (reference sequence). V lost 1 base and J lost 1, with 8 bases in between. The length of the CDR3 is 16 residues. CDR3: CASSQGSGSGANVLTF. The CDR3 DNA reads TGTGCCAGCAGCCAAGGGTCCGGTTCTGGGGCCAACGTCCTGACTTTC.

J is TRBJ2-5 and V is TRBV7-2; D may be TRBD1 (6 bases). Germline CDR1 reads SGHTA; CDR2 reads FQGNSA. The CDR3 sequence is 13 residues long. Trimming removed 4 bases from V and 2 bases from J, with 8 bases in between. The CDR3 is CASSYRVQETQYF. CDR3 nucleotide sequence: TGTGCCAGCAGCTACAGGGTTCAAGAGACCCAGTACTTC.

The chain links TRBV20-1 to TRBJ2-1; TRBD2 matches at 12 bases. The CDR3 has 14 residues. Germline V gene lookup returns CDR1 DFQATT and CDR2 SNEGSKA (reference sequence). V lost 3 bases to trimming and J lost 9 bases; unmatched junction nucleotides: 6. CDR3 sequence (DNA): TGCAGTGCTAGGGCTAGCGGGAGGGCCAGTGAGCAGTTCTTC. It translates to CSARASGRASEQFF.

The V and J genes are TRBV6-2 or TRBV6-3 and TRBJ2-7, with a tentative D call TRBD1 (5 bases). The CDR3 runs to 16 residues. Germline CDR1 reads MNHEY; CDR2 reads SVGEGT. V shed 0 bases and J shed 0 bases, with 12 bases lying between them. CDR3 sequence: CASSYSRTKSSYEQYF. The CDR3 coding sequence is TGTGCCAGCAGTTACTCGAGGACAAAGAGCTCCTACGAGCAGTACTTC.

V gene TRBV12-5 combines with J gene TRBJ2-1; perhaps TRBD2 as D (5 bases). V shed 5 bases and J shed 7 bases, with 12 bases lying between them. Germline CDR1 reads LGHNT; CDR2 reads FRNRAP. The CDR3 runs 13 residues. The DNA of the CDR3 is TGTGCTAGTGGTGCGGACTTAGAGAATGAGCAGTTCTTC. Translated: CASGADLENEQFF.

The V and J genes are TRBV7-8 and TRBJ2-7; 11 bases align to TRBD2. The CDR3 is made up of 16 amino acids. Germline V gene lookup returns CDR1 SGHVS and CDR2 FQNEAQ. The V and J ends lost 4 bases and 4 bases, in that order; junction bases with no gene match: 9. CDR3 sequence reads: CASSSVAGGLIYEQYF. CDR3 nucleotide sequence: TGTGCCAGCAGCTCTGTAGCGGGAGGGCTAATTTACGAGCAGTACTTC. Combining the CDR3 with reference TRBV7-8 and TRBJ2-7 gives the whole variable domain GAGVSQSPRYKVAKRGQDVALRCDPISGHVSLFWYQQALGQGPEFLTYFQNEAQLDKSGLPSDRFFAERPEGSVSTLKIQRTQQEDSAVYLCASSSVAGGLIYEQYFGPGTRLTVT.

V gene TRBV9 combines with J gene TRBJ1-2; 7 bases agree with TRBD1. Germline V CDR1 and CDR2: SGDLS, YYNGEE. This CDR3 contains 13 residues. The V segment lost 3 bases and the J segment 8 bases; nucleotides outside the gene matches: 7. Here the CDR3 DNA reads TGTGCCAGCAGCGGAACAGGGGTGGGAGGCTACACCTTC. Its translation: CASSGTGVGGYTF.

The chain employs TRBV12-5 and TRBJ2-2; the match to TRBD2 covers 11 bases. Per germline, CDR1 LGHNT and CDR2 FRNRAP. With 6 bases clipped from V and 4 bases from J, the junction kept 4 bases outside the gene matches. This CDR3 is 15 amino acids long. CDR3 sequence: CASGLSGRATGELFF. The CDR3 DNA reads TGTGCTAGTGGCCTTAGCGGGAGGGCCACCGGGGAGCTGTTTTTT. The full variable domain, in which reference TRBV12-5 and TRBJ2-2 provide the parts outside the CDR3, is DARVTQTPRHKVTEMGQEVTMRCQPILGHNTVFWYRQTMMQGLELLAYFRNRAPLDDSGMPKDRFSAEMPDATLATLKIQPSEPRDSAVYFCASGLSGRATGELFFGEGSRLTVL.

The chain combines TRBV6-5 with TRBJ2-7; either TRBD1 or TRBD2 may supply D (5 bases each). Trimming took 2 bases from V and 3 from J, leaving 8 bases between them. The germline gives CDR1 MNHEY, CDR2 SVGAGI. The CDR3 spans 13 residues. For the CDR3, the DNA is TGTGCCAGCAGTTACGGGGACGGCTACGAGCAGTACTTC. Translation gives CASSYGDGYEQYF.

The chain combines TRBV28 with TRBJ1-5; 7 bases line up with TRBD1. Looked up from germline, CDR1 is MDHEN and CDR2 is SYDVKM. The length of the CDR3 is 15 residues. V was clipped by 3 bases and J by 3 bases; unmatched bases: 5. The CDR3, as DNA: TGTGCCAGCAGTTTTCGGGGACAGCCCAATCAGCCCCAGCATTTT. It is translated as CASSFRGQPNQPQHF. The full variable domain, in which reference TRBV28 and TRBJ1-5 provide the parts outside the CDR3, is DVKVTQSSRYLVKRTGEKVFLECVQDMDHENMFWYRQDPGLGLRLIYFSYDVKMKEKGDIPEGYSVSREKKERFSLILESASTNQTSMYLCASSFRGQPNQPQHFGDGTRLSIL.

This clonotype was seen once. This chain's CDR3 is CSAEVEGVRRYGYTF. DNA of the CDR3: TGCAGTGCAGAGGTGGAGGGGGTAAGACGCTATGGCTACACCTTC. The chain combines TRBV29-1 with TRBJ1-2; possible D gene TRBD1, 6 bases. This CDR3 comprises 15 residues. CDR1 and CDR2 (germline): SQVTM, ANQGSEA.

This rearrangement joins TRBV6-4 to TRBJ2-3, with 7 nucleotides matching TRBD2. The CDR3 has 14 amino acids. J gave up 5 bases and V 3 bases, and 5 bases lay outside the gene matches. Germline CDR1 reads MRHNA; CDR2 reads SNTAGT. CDR3 bases: TGTGCCAGCAGTGAGGGCGGCGGGGGAGATACGCAGTATTTT. Residues: CASSEGGGGDTQYF.

The chain carries TRBV19 and TRBJ1-5; no firm D call. The germline CDR1 and CDR2 sequences are LNHDA and SQIVND (reference sequence). The CDR3 runs 15 residues. Trimming removed 7 bases from V and 3 bases from J, with 16 bases in between. CDR3 in amino acids: CASTEDDGDNQPQHF. CDR3 nucleotides: TGTGCCAGTACCGAGGACGATGGCGACAATCAGCCCCAGCATTTT. Filled out from reference TRBV19 and TRBJ1-5, the complete variable domain reads DGGITQSPKYLFRKEGQNVTLSCEQNLNHDAMYWYRQDPGQGLRLIYYSQIVNDFQKGDIAEGYSVSREKKESFPLTVTSAQKNPTAFYLCASTEDDGDNQPQHFGDGTRLSIL.

This clonotype appeared a few times. J is TRBJ2-7 and V is TRBV13; D gene unclear. There are 12 residues in the CDR3. Germline V CDR1 and CDR2: PRHDT, FYEKMQ (reference sequence). Trimming cost V 1 base and J 5 bases, with 6 bases left between them. The CDR3 nucleotides are TGTGCCAGCAGCTTAGATAGGGACGAGCAGTACTTC. Translating it yields CASSLDRDEQYF.

This sequence joins TRBV15 and TRBJ2-2, with TRBD1 matching over 8 bases. Losses at the gene ends were 0 bases for V and 6 bases for J; bases not matched to a gene: 9. Per germline, CDR1 LNHNV and CDR2 YYDKDF (reference sequence). The length of the CDR3 is 17 residues. The CDR3, as DNA: TGTGCCACCAGCAGAGATCGAAGTCAGGGGGCCGCCGGGGAGCTGTTTTTT. Translation: CATSRDRSQGAAGELFF. Complete variable domain (other parts from reference TRBV15 and TRBJ2-2): DAMVIQNPRYQVTQFGKPVTLSCSQTLNHNVMYWYQQKSSQAPKLLFHYYDKDFNNEADTPDNFQSRRPNTSFCFLDIRSPGLGDTAMYLCATSRDRSQGAAGELFFGEGSRLTVL.

This chain joins TRBV5-6 and TRBJ1-2; the D gene is possibly TRBD1 (5 bases). CDR3 length: 14 residues. Trimming took off 5 bases at V and 8 bases at J, with 19 bases between the two ends. Germline V lookup: CDR1 SGHDT, CDR2 YYEEEE. For the CDR3, the DNA is TGTGCCAGCAGTTGGGGGGGACCCGGGAGGGGCTACACCTTC. Translated: CASSWGGPGRGYTF.

The chain carries TRBV5-1 and TRBJ1-1; possibly TRBD1 for D (5 bases). In germline, CDR1 is SGHRS, CDR2 YFSETQ. Trimming removed 2 bases from V and 8 bases from J, with 25 bases in between. This CDR3 comprises 17 residues. CDR3 sequence: CASSFTPGTNGLFEAFF. CDR3 DNA: TGCGCCAGCAGCTTTACCCCCGGGACCAACGGGTTGTTCGAAGCTTTCTTT.

CDR3 amino acids: CSAPRGLNTEAFF. Written as DNA, the CDR3 is TGCAGTGCTCCCCGGGGCCTTAACACTGAAGCTTTCTTT. The chain has TRBV20-1 and TRBJ1-1; perhaps TRBD1 as D (5 bases). Germline V CDR1 and CDR2: DFQATT, SNEGSKA (reference sequence). This CDR3 spans 13 amino acids. V was cut by 5 bases and J by 2 bases, with 12 bases left in between.

This clonotype was seen a single time. This chain links TRBV6-5 with TRBJ2-3; 10 nucleotides align to TRBD2. This CDR3 is built from 14 residues. Germline lookup yields CDR1 MNHEY and CDR2 SVGAGI. The ends lost 5 bases at V and 3 bases at J; junction bases unmatched: 2. CDR3 DNA sequence: TGTGCCAGCAGTCTAGCGGGAGAGACAGATACGCAGTATTTT. This encodes CASSLAGETDTQYF.